This T cell receptor beta chain was captured by sequencing in a study of blood T cells in healthy people across ages. Study-level information: Per every two T cells, about one barcoded beta molecule was captured by template switching. Whole-study results and caveats: More naive CD4+ cells and higher diversity were found in long-lived than in aged donors. For the donors, CMV status was unknown and possibly confounded expanded clonotype changes.

CDR3 length: 11 amino acids. Deletions cut 4 bases from V and 3 bases from J, with 6 bases between. Germline lookup yields CDR1 SQVTM and CDR2 ANQGSEA. A second about 6 to 12 cycle PCR used barcoded and J-beta primers. Each CDR3 protein gets one entry after TCRdb re-called the 5' RACE reads with MiXCR. This sample yields roughly 720,000 distinct CDR3 sequences, of which about 53% are seen a single time; about 42% belongs to the top ten. This clonotype was observed a handful of times. The target antigen is unknown. Every sample yielded at least 6.5 million isolated PBMCs. The sample consisted of blood. The sequence came from an elderly man in good health. This chain joins TRBV29-1 and TRBJ1-1; D possibly corresponds to TRBD1 (5 bases). CDR3 bases: TGCAGCGTTGGGGACGACACTGAAGCTTTCTTT. Its translation is CSVGDDTEAFF.